This TCR beta chain was captured by sequencing in a study of T cells after posttransplantation cyclophosphamide. Study-wide results and limits: Donor-recipient repertoire similarity was low at 1-2 months, rising over year one. Recipient CMV seropositivity and CMV reactivation strongly tracked TRB clonality.

The CDR3 loop spans 11 amino acids. In germline, CDR1 is SEHNR, CDR2 FQNEAQ (reference sequence). Trimming stripped 8 bases from V and 5 bases from J, with 9 bases between. Clones were sequenced by immunoSEQ multiplex PCR, and TCRdb holds only the in-frame ones, with some missing. The table shows tens of thousands of clones, with 73% occurring only once. About this clone itself: Its target is unknown.

The sequence derives from a woman in her sixties or seventies in good health, CMV-negative, and a related stem cell transplant donor. Source material: memory CD4+ T cells sorted from PBMCs. This sequence joins TRBV7-9 and TRBJ2-5; TRBD2 might be the D (6 bases). In DNA, the CDR3 is TGTGCCAGCGGCCGGGGGGAGACCCAGTACTTC. It codes for CASGRGETQYF. The entire variable domain, with the rest obtained from reference TRBV7-9 and TRBJ2-5, is as follows: DTGVSQNPRHKITKRGQNVTFRCDPISEHNRLYWYRQTLGQGPEFLTYFQNEAQLEKSRLLSDRFSAERPKGSFSTLEIQRTEQGDSAMYLCASGRGETQYFGPGTRLLVL.